This T cell receptor (beta chain) was found in a study of shared clonotypes between healthy human individuals. The study's findings and limits: Sharing of clonotypes among donors was expected to vary with sequencing depth. Clonotype sharing across a few donors was observed for 4% to 5.5% of naive CD4 clonotypes.

As regards this clone: Its antigen is not known.

CD45RO-negative, CCR7-selected cells formed the naive CD8 fraction, which excluded terminally differentiated effector memory CD45RA+ cells. Trimming removed 0 bases at V and 0 bases at J, with 8 bases between. The CDR3 is 15 amino acids. Looked up from germline, CDR1 is ENHRY and CDR2 is SYGVKD. At the deep level, the assay was run. The repertoire was sequenced with immunoSEQ multiplex PCR; TCRdb's copy has only in-frame clones and lacks some. The repertoire consists of about 2.1 million clones, with just over 90% occurring once and the leading ten covering under 2%. Sequencing input: naive CD8+ T cells from PBMCs. This clonotype originated in a man aged 18 to 29 in good health. Some clones in this sample may be carry-over from other donors' samples. The rearrangement uses TRBV10-3 and TRBJ1-1; D not certain. CDR3 coding DNA: TGTGCCATCAGTGAGTCTTTAACAATGAACACTGAAGCTTTCTTT. Translation: CAISESLTMNTEAFF.